This TCR beta chain was found in a study of T cells in Graves' hyperthyroidism and ophthalmopathy (dated by TCRdb to between 2017 and 2020). Broadly, across the study: Peripheral blood samples were taken at initial diagnosis, before any treatment was given. TCR V-J signatures able to tell the groups apart were searched for in a discovery cohort of approximately 95 patients, of whom over 40 had Graves' ophthalmopathy and 57 had stable Graves' hyperthyroidism. After sampling, hyperthyroidism patients received methimazole starting at 30 mg daily, and ophthalmopathy patients received high-dose intravenous methylprednisolone. TCR Vbeta CDR3 sequencing of roughly 140 peripheral blood samples (over 40 ophthalmopathy, 75 hyperthyroidism and roughly 17 progressor patients) is reported in the paper. Prospective prediction of ophthalmopathy was tested in an independent validation cohort of 18 to 20 hyperthyroidism patients and around 16 patients who later progressed to ophthalmopathy. The study also compared thyroid tissue and blood T-cell repertoires from over 5 Graves' hyperthyroidism patients. The approximately 90 discovery patients were randomly split 7:3 into training and test sets.

The TCR beta CDR3 regions were amplified from the RNA transcripts. A first-round RT-PCR of the TCR CDR3 used the HTBI primer set with the Qiagen OneStep RT-PCR kit. Libraries were constructed in a second round of multiplex PCR, after which size selection and purification were carried out. The libraries were sequenced on an Illumina HiSeq2000 using paired-end 100 bp reads. The original pipeline was this. Raw data were processed with SOAPnuke, discarding reads with adapters, uncalled bases, mean Phred below 15, or no exact constant-primer or identifier match. High-quality paired reads were merged with COPE v1.2.5, and unique nucleotide sequences were defined as clonotypes. MiTCR v1.1 was used to align clonotypes to the IMGT TRBV, TRBD and TRBJ reference segments. The analysis was restricted to V-J combinations with a frequency above 0.0001, which together covered 99% to 99.2% of the repertoires. A TCS score was defined as the ratio of F50 (clonal expansion) to E x V (chaos), with BLOSUM62-based TCRdist applied between CDR3 peptides within each V-J. Welch's t-statistics and random forest reduced roughly 530 V-J features to about 12, which were used in a naive Bayes classifier (R e1071). Clones were called with MiXCR by TCRdb after fastp trimmed the public reads at Q25, and only in-frame beta chains were retained. Each entry is one CDR3 protein sequence, shown with its most common DNA and genes. The V and J calls and clone size are TCRdb's, not the authors'. This sample holds roughly 99,000 distinct CDR3 sequences; 16% were observed only once. The ten largest clones represent about 45% of the sample.

The paper's findings and limits, for the study overall: No statistical method was used to fix the sample size in advance, and group allocation was not hidden from the investigators. In cross-validation, a model built on a 13 V-J signature told ophthalmopathy apart from stable hyperthyroidism with 87.88% sensitivity and roughly 81% specificity, and in testing the same model reached 80%/75%. Most expanded thyroid clonotypes (frequency above 0.001) were also detected in blood, suggesting blood repertoires may reflect thyroid immune responses. In validation, the model predicted progression to ophthalmopathy a median of 6.5 months before onset, with around 70% sensitivity and 72.22% specificity.

After removal of 4 bases from V and 5 bases from J, the junction retains 7 bases not matched to a gene. According to the germline V gene (reference sequence), CDR1 reads LNHDA and CDR2 reads SQIVND. The CDR3 goes from the cysteine to the phenylalanine over 15 residues. Only the CDR3 DNA is retained, 45 bases long and in frame from the first base. This clonotype was seen only a few times. No antigen is known for it. Qualities for individual bases were not recorded, and no much larger clone is one base off. Stable Graves' hyperthyroidism was defined as the absence of progression to ophthalmopathy over 18 months of follow-up. Hyperthyroidism patients were newly diagnosed, had a disease duration of under 2 months, and were aged 18 to 65 years. Any patient with an uncontrolled infection, another autoimmune disease, pregnancy or lactation was excluded. Diagnoses were based on clinical symptoms, serum thyroxine and TRAb, thyroid ultrasound and orbital computed tomography. Ficoll-Paque density gradient centrifugation was used to isolate PBMCs from approximately 10 ml of fresh peripheral blood. Trizol reagent was used to extract total RNA, and RNA quality was then checked on an Agilent 2100 Bioanalyzer.

Sequenced material: blood. The chain couples TRBV19 to TRBJ2-2, and TRBD1 aligns with 7 junction nucleotides. This receptor was taken from a woman aged 45-65 years with Graves' hyperthyroidism. The CDR3 has the sequence CASSTRQGWTGELFF. The DNA is TGTGCCAGTAGTACCCGACAGGGTTGGACCGGGGAGCTGTTTTTT.